The clone carrying this T cell receptor (beta chain) was detected only a few times. Its antigen remains unidentified. The use of a sample-barcoded 5' primer and a J-beta primer mix characterized a second PCR of roughly 7 to 11 cycles. TCRdb re-derived calls from the 5' RACE reads in MiXCR, one entry per CDR3 protein. The sample contains about 590,000 distinct CDR3 sequences, about 28% of which appear only once. This sample stems from a study of blood T cells in healthy people across ages. Points from the study as a whole: Naive T cell percentage showed a strong correlation with the diversity of TCR beta. With age, beta diversity per million T cells declined roughly linearly, significantly by 30 to 50. One million T cells yielded diversity estimates that were considered underestimates.

Every sample gave at least 5.5 micrograms of total RNA when it was extracted. CDR1 and CDR2 from the germline V gene are SNHLY and FYNNEI. V trimming: 7 bases; J trimming: 1 base; junction bases outside the gene matches: 3. The CDR3 is made up of 15 amino acids. What was sequenced was blood. This sequence was found in a woman at least 80 years old in good health. The chain employs TRBV2 and TRBJ1-5, with 11 bases matching TRBD1. The CDR3 here is CASKWTGGSNQPQHF. CDR3 nucleotide sequence: TGTGCCAGCAAATGGACAGGGGGCAGCAATCAGCCCCAGCATTTT.